This T cell receptor beta chain is drawn from a study of T cells after yellow fever vaccination. Study-wide findings and caveats: Most clones from primary vaccination resurfaced after the booster (approximately 95% CD4, 88% CD8). Researchers report a weaker secondary response that nonetheless peaked faster, day 5 versus 15. Abundant clonotypes from the bulk population could have been carried over as contaminants into FACS-sorted repertoires.

Of note for this clonotype: Its antigen remains unknown.

TCR cDNA was made by 5'RACE template switching, adding a universal primer site and UMIs. TCRdb itself ran the 5' RACE reads through MiXCR, one entry per CDR3 protein. Of some 350,000 distinct CDR3 sequences in the sample, over 4% were seen once. The sequence derives from a man between 18 and 29 years old who received the YFV17D yellow fever vaccine. The sample in question was PBMCs, obtained 5 days after the yellow fever booster vaccination.

The CDR3 is CASSNGAQGYGYTF. The CDR3 DNA follows: TGTGCCAGCAGTAACGGGGCCCAGGGCTATGGCTACACCTTC. This sequence joins TRBV6-6 and TRBJ1-2; perhaps TRBD1 as D (5 bases). The CDR3 consists of 14 residues. Looked up from germline, CDR1 is MNHNY and CDR2 is SVGAGI (reference sequence). V lost 5 bases, J lost 4 bases, and 14 bases lay in between.